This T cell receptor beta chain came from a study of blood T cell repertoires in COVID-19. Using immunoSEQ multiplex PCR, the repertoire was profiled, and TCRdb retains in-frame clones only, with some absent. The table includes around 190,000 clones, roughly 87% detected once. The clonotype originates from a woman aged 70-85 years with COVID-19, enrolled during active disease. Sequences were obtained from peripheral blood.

CDR3 nucleotides: TGTGCCAGCAGCTTATTCCGCGGGAGCTCCTACGAGCAGTACTTC. It yields the protein CASSLFRGSSYEQYF. The chain couples TRBV7-2 to TRBJ2-7, with 7 bases matching TRBD2. The CDR3 has 15 amino acids. CDR1 is SGHTA, CDR2 FQGNSA, per germline. With 2 bases clipped from V and 0 bases from J, the junction kept 4 bases outside the gene matches.